This TCR beta chain derives from a study of regulatory T cells in long-lasting Graves disease. Study as a whole: Over-5-year antithyroid drug use with positive TSH receptor antibodies defined persistent Graves' disease in the study. Study-level points and caveats: Sampling was limited to peripheral blood rather than thyroid tissue. New patients shared over 900 public clonotypes, and persistent patients shared more, with about 2,700.

The CDR3 has 12 residues. Per germline, CDR1 ENHRY and CDR2 SYGVKD. Described time point: persistent/refractory GD, antithyroid drugs over 5 years with positive TRAb. After RNA was extracted from PBMCs, the TCR library was made from it. Comments on this clonotype: Its antigen remains unidentified. A much larger clone sits a single nucleotide away, making a read error possible.

TCR beta libraries were built with iRepertoire HTBI primers and Arm-PCR of CDR3 regions. Using its own MiXCR run on the multiplex PCR reads, TCRdb lists one record per CDR3 protein. This table holds hundreds of thousands of distinct CDR3 sequences, about 22% found once. Sequencing used peripheral blood mononuclear cells (PBMCs), obtained when the disease was refractory, from a patient treated with antithyroid drugs. The receptor was isolated from a female donor with Graves disease. The J gene is TRBJ1-3, the V gene TRBV10-3; D is ambiguous. CDR3 nucleotide sequence: TGTGCCAGCAGGCCTTCTGGAAACACCACATATTTT. As protein: CASRPSGNTTYF.